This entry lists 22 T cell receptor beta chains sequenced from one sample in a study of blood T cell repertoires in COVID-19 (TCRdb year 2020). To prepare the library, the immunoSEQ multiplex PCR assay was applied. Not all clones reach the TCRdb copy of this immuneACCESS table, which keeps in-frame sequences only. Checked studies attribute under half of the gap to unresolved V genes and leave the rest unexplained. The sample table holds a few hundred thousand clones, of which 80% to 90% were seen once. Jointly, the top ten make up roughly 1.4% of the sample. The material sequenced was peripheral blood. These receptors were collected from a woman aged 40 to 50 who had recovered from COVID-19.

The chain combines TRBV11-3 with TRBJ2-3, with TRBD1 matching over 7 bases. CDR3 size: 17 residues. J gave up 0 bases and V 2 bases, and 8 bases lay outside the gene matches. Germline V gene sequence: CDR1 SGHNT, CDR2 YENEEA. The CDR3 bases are TGTGCCAGCAGCTTACCCTCGGGACAGACTAGCACAGATACGCAGTATTTT. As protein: CASSLPSGQTSTDTQYF.

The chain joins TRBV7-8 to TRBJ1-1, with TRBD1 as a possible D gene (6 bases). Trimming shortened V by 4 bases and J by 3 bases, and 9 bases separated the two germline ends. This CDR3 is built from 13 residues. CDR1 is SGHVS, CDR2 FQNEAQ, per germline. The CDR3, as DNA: TGTGCCAGCAGCTCGAACAGGGACACTGAAGCTTTCTTT. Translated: CASSSNRDTEAFF.

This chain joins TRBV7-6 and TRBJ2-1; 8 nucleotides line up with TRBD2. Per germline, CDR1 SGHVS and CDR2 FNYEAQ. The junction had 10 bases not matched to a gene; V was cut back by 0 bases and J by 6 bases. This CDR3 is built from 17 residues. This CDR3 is CASSLAPVAGGPNEQFF. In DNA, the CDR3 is TGTGCCAGCAGCTTAGCGCCGGTGGCGGGGGGTCCCAATGAGCAGTTCTTC. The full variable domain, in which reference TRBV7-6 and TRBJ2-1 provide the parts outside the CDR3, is GAGVSQSPRYKVTKRGQDVALRCDPISGHVSLYWYRQALGQGPEFLTYFNYEAQQDKSGLPNDRFSAERPEGSISTLTIQRTEQRDSAMYRCASSLAPVAGGPNEQFFGPGTRLTVL.

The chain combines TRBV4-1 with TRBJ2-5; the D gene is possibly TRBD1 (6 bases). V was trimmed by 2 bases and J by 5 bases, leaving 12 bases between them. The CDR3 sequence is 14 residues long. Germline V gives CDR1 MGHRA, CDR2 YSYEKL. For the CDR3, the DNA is TGCGCCAGCAGCCAATCTGGGGGCTGGGAGACCCAGTACTTC. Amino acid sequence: CASSQSGGWETQYF.

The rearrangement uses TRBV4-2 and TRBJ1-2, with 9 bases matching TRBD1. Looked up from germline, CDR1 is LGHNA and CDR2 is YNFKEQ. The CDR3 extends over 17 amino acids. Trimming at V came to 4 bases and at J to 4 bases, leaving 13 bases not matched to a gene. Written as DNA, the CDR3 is TGTGCCAGCAGCCCGTCCGGGACAGGGAGAGGATCCTATGGCTACACCTTC. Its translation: CASSPSGTGRGSYGYTF.

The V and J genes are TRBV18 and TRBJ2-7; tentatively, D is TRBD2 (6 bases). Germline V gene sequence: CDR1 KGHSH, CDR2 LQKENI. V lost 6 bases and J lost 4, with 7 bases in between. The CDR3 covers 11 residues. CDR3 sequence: CASSREYEQYF. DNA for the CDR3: TGTGCCAGCTCCCGGGAGTACGAGCAGTACTTC.

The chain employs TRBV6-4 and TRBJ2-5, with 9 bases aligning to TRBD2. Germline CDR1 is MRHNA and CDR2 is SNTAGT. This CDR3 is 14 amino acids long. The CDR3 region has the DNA TGTGGACCTGACAGCGGGGGGCCCCAAGAGACCCAGTACTTC. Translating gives CGPDSGGPQETQYF.

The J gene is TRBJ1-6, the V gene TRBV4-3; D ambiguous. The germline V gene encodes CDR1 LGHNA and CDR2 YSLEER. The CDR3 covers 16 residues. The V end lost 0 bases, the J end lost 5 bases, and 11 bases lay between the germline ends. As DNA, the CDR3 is TGCGCCAGCAGCCAAGACAGGCTCTTCGATAATTCACCCCTCCACTTT. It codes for CASSQDRLFDNSPLHF.

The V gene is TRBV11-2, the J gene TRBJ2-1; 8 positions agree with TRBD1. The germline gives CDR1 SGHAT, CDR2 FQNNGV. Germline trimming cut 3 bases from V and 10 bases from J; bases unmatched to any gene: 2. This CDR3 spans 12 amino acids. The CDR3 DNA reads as TGTGCCAGCAGCTTGACAGGGGAAGAGCAGTTCTTC. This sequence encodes CASSLTGEEQFF.

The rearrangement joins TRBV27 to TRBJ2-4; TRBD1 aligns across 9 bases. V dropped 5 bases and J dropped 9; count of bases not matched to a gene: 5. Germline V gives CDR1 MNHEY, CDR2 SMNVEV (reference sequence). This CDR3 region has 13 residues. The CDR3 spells CASSPGQGLIQYF. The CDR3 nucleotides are TGTGCCAGCAGTCCGGGACAGGGCCTCATTCAGTACTTC.

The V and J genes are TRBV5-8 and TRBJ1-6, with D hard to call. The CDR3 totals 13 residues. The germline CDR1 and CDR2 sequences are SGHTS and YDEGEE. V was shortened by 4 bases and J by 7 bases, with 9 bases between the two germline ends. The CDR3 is CASSLQNNSPLHF. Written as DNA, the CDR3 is TGTGCCAGCAGCCTACAGAACAATTCACCCCTCCACTTT.

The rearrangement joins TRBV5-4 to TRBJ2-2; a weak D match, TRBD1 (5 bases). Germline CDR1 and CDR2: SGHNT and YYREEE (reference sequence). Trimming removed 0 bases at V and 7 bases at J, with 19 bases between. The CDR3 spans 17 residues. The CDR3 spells CASSLGTGQGRSGELFF. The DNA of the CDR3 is TGTGCCAGCAGCTTGGGGACCGGTCAGGGAAGGAGCGGGGAGCTGTTTTTT.

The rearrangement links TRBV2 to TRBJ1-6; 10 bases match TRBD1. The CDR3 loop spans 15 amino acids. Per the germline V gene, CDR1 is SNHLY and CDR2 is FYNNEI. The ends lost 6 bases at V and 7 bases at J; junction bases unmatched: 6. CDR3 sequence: CASSRQGAGNSPLHF. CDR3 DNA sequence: TGTGCCAGCAGCAGACAGGGGGCTGGGAATTCACCCCTCCACTTT.

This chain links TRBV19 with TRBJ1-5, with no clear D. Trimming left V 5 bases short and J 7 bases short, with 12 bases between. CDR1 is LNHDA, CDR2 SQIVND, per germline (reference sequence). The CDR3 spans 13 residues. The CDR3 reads CASSAGWRQPQHF. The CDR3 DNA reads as TGTGCCAGTAGTGCGGGCTGGCGGCAGCCCCAGCATTTT. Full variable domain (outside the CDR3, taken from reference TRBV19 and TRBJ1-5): DGGITQSPKYLFRKEGQNVTLSCEQNLNHDAMYWYRQDPGQGLRLIYYSQIVNDFQKGDIAEGYSVSREKKESFPLTVTSAQKNPTAFYLCASSAGWRQPQHFGDGTRLSIL.

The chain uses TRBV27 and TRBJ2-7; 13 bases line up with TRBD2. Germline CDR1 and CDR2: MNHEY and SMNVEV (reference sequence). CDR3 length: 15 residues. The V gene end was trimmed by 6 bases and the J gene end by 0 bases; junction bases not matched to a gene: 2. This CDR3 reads CASSGTSGDSYEQYF. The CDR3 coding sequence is TGTGCCAGCAGCGGGACTAGCGGGGACTCCTACGAGCAGTACTTC.

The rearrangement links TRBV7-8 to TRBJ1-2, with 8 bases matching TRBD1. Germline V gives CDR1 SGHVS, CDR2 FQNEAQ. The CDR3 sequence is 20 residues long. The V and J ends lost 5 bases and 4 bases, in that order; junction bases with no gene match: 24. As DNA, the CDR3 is TGTGCCAGCAGCGCGGAATGGATACTGGCCCAGGGGGCGCGAACCTATGGCTACACCTTC. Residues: CASSAEWILAQGARTYGYTF.

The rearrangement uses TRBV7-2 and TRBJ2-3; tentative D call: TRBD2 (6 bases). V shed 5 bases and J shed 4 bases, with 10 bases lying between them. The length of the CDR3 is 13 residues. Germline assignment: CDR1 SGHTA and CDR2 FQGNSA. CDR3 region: CASSRTKSDTQYF. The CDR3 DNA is TGTGCCAGCAGCCGGACTAAATCAGATACGCAGTATTTT.

The CDR3 sequence is CASRDPSGTDTQYF. CDR3 nucleotides: TGTGCCAGCAGGGACCCCTCGGGGACAGATACGCAGTATTTT. The chain combines TRBV3-1 (or the pseudogene TRBV3-2) with TRBJ2-3; maybe TRBD2 (5 bases). V dropped 6 bases and J dropped 3 bases, with 13 bases sitting between them. Germline V lookup: CDR1 LGHDT, CDR2 YNNKEL (reference sequence). The CDR3 runs to 14 residues.

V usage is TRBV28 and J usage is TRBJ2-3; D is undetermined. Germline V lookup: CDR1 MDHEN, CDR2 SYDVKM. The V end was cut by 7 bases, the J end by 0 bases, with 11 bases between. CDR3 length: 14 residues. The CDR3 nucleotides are TGTGCCAGCACCTCGCCCAGTAGCACAGATACGCAGTATTTT. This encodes CASTSPSSTDTQYF.

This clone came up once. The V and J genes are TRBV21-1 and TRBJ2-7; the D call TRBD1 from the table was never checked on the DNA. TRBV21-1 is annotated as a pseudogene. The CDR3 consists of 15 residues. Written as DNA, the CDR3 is TGTGCCAGCAGCAAGGGGGCACAGGGTCCCTACGAGCAGTACTTC. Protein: CASSKGAQGPYEQYF.

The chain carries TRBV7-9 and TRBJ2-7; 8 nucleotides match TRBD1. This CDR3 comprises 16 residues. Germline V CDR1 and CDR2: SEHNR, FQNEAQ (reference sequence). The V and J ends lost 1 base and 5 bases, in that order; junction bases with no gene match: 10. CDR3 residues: CASSLGPTGGGNEQYF. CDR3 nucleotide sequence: TGTGCCAGCAGCTTAGGCCCCACAGGGGGAGGCAACGAGCAGTACTTC.

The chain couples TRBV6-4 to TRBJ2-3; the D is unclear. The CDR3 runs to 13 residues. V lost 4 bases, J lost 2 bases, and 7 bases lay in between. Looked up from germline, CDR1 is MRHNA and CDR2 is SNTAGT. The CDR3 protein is CASSVNPTDTQYF. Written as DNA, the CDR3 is TGTGCCAGCAGTGTAAATCCCACAGATACGCAGTATTTT.